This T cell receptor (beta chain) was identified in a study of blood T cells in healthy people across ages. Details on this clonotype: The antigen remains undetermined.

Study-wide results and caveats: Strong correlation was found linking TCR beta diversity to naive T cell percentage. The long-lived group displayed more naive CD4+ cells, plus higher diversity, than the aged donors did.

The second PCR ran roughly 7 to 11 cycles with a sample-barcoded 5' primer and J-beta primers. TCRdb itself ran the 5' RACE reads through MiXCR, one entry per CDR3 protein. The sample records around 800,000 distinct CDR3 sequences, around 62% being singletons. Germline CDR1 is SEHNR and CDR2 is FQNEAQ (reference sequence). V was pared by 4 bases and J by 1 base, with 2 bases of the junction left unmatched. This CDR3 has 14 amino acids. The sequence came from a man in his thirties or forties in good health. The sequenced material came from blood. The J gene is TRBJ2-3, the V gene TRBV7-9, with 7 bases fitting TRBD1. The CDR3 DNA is TGTGCCAGCAGCTCGGGACAGCGCACAGATACGCAGTATTTT. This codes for CASSSGQRTDTQYF.